Shown below are 16 T cell receptor beta chains from a single sample sequenced in a study of CD8 T cells in Susac syndrome. Reverse transcription used roughly 0.45 to 1 ug RNA and random hexamers. TCRdb reanalysed the immunoSEQ multiplex PCR reads using MiXCR and keeps one entry per CDR3 protein. The table records 100,000 to 150,000 distinct CDR3 sequences, around 94% of them present only once. Sample: CD4+ T cells from PBMCs. The receptors here all came from a human donor with multiple sclerosis.

The CDR3: CAWRGRRTEAFF. The CDR3, as DNA: TGTGCCTGGAGGGGGCGCCGGACTGAAGCTTTCTTT. This sequence joins TRBV5-4 and TRBJ1-1; 7 bases are a match to TRBD1. The CDR3 is 12 amino acids. With 10 bases clipped from V and 5 bases from J, the junction kept 8 bases outside the gene matches. From germline, CDR1 is SGHNT and CDR2 YYREEE (reference sequence).

The V call is TRBV6-1, the J call TRBJ1-2; D may be TRBD1 (6 bases). The CDR3 spans 16 residues. Trimming took off 6 bases at V and 6 bases at J, with 23 bases between the two ends. CDR1 is MNHNS, CDR2 SASEGT, per germline. CDR3 bases: TGTGCCAGCAGGAAGGGGGGGGCGCCGGAAACGGATGGCTACACCTTC. Protein product: CASRKGGAPETDGYTF.

The chain employs TRBV30 and TRBJ1-2; a possible D gene is TRBD1 (5 bases). Germline V gene sequence: CDR1 GTSNPN, CDR2 SVGIG (reference sequence). V was pared by 8 bases and J by 5 bases, with 9 bases between. This CDR3 has 10 residues. The CDR3 sequence: CAGGTYGYTF. The CDR3 nucleotides read TGTGCCGGCGGGACTTATGGCTACACCTTC.

The chain joins TRBV3-1 to TRBJ2-5, with a possible D match to TRBD1 (6 bases). CDR3 length equals 15 residues. V shed 4 bases and J shed 2 bases, with 14 bases lying between them. Germline V gives CDR1 LGHDT, CDR2 YNNKEL (reference sequence). The CDR3 reads CASSPEVGQQETQYF. CDR3 DNA: TGTGCCAGCAGCCCAGAAGTTGGACAGCAAGAGACCCAGTACTTC.

This sequence joins TRBV12-3 or TRBV12-4 and TRBJ1-2; 7 bases are a match to TRBD1. The CDR3 is 13 amino acids. V shed 3 bases and J 6 bases; nucleotides not matched to a gene: 4. This CDR3 is CASSLTGKNGYTF. The CDR3 nucleotides read TGTGCCAGCAGTTTGACAGGGAAAAATGGCTACACCTTC.

The chain couples TRBV19 to TRBJ1-5; 9 bases map to TRBD1. J was trimmed by 2 bases and V by 2 bases; bases with no gene match: 4. This CDR3 spans 16 amino acids. Germline loops: CDR1 LNHDA, CDR2 SQIVND (reference sequence). CDR3 DNA: TGTGCCAGTAGTATACGGACAGGGGCGGGCAATCAGCCCCAGCATTTT. This sequence encodes CASSIRTGAGNQPQHF.

CDR3 coding DNA: TGTGCCAGCAGGGGGGACAGCTCCTACGAGCAGTACTTC. The encoded protein is CASRGDSSYEQYF. The genes are TRBV2 and TRBJ2-7; TRBD1 matches 7 bases. The CDR3 length is 13 residues. Trimming took 6 bases from V and 0 from J; bases not matched to a gene: 2. Germline V gives CDR1 SNHLY, CDR2 FYNNEI.

The rearrangement uses TRBV19 and TRBJ1-5; D is undetermined. In germline, CDR1 is LNHDA, CDR2 SQIVND (reference sequence). The CDR3 is 14 residues long. The germline V and J ends were trimmed by 6 bases and 0 bases, with 9 bases remaining between them. The CDR3 sequence is CASRTHSSNQPQHF. DNA of the CDR3: TGTGCCAGTAGGACCCACAGTAGCAATCAGCCCCAGCATTTT.

The chain carries TRBV12-3 or TRBV12-4 and TRBJ2-7, with a tentative D call TRBD1 (5 bases). V was shortened by 1 base and J by 3 bases, with 10 bases between the two germline ends. This CDR3 contains 14 residues. The CDR3 DNA reads TGTGCCAGCAGTTTAGTGGACATCCTCTACGAGCAGTACTTC. Translating gives CASSLVDILYEQYF.

The gene calls are TRBV6-2 or TRBV6-3 and TRBJ2-5; TRBD1 aligns across 10 bases. Germline V lookup: CDR1 MNHEY, CDR2 SVGEGT. The length of the CDR3 is 14 residues. The V and J ends lost 6 bases and 7 bases, in that order; junction bases with no gene match: 8. CDR3 DNA sequence: TGTGCCAGCAGCATTGACAGGGGGCATCGGACCCAGTACTTC. This gives the protein CASSIDRGHRTQYF.

The rearrangement links TRBV20-1 to TRBJ1-1, with D uncertain. Germline CDR1 is DFQATT and CDR2 is SNEGSKA (reference sequence). V lost 3 bases and J lost 1, with 6 bases in between. The CDR3 runs to 12 residues. CDR3 amino acids: CSARVGNTEAFF. In nucleotides, the CDR3 is TGCAGTGCTAGGGTGGGGAACACTGAAGCTTTCTTT.

The chain carries TRBV6-2 or TRBV6-3 and TRBJ1-2, with 8 nucleotides matching TRBD1. There are 13 residues in the CDR3. Germline-derived CDR1 and CDR2 are MNHEY and SVGEGT. V lost 7 bases and J lost 5; bases outside the gene matches: 6. The CDR3 DNA reads as TGTGCCAGCAACGAAGGACAGGGTTATGGCTACACCTTC. Protein product: CASNEGQGYGYTF.

This clonotype showed up just a few times. V and J are TRBV7-9 and TRBJ2-3; D uncertain. Germline CDR1 is SEHNR and CDR2 is FQNEAQ (reference sequence). Trimming cost V 1 base and J 0 bases, with 5 bases left between them. The CDR3 spans 14 residues. The DNA of the CDR3 is TGTGCCAGCAGCTTAGTTGGCAGCACAGATACGCAGTATTTT. This translates into CASSLVGSTDTQYF. Full variable domain (rest looked up from reference TRBV7-9 and TRBJ2-3): DTGVSQNPRHKITKRGQNVTFRCDPISEHNRLYWYRQTLGQGPEFLTYFQNEAQLEKSRLLSDRFSAERPKGSFSTLEIQRTEQGDSAMYLCASSLVGSTDTQYFGPGTRLTVL.

This clonotype was picked up one time. The chain has TRBV7-9 and TRBJ2-7, with TRBD2 matching over 12 bases. This CDR3 has 15 amino acids. CDR1 and CDR2 (germline): SEHNR, FQNEAQ (reference sequence). V was pared by 3 bases and J by 6 bases, with 6 bases of the junction left unmatched. CDR3 nucleotide sequence: TGTGCCAGCAGCTTGCGACTAGCGGGAGAGGCCGAGCAGTACTTC. This translates into CASSLRLAGEAEQYF. The full variable domain, rest sourced from reference TRBV7-9 and TRBJ2-7, is DTGVSQNPRHKITKRGQNVTFRCDPISEHNRLYWYRQTLGQGPEFLTYFQNEAQLEKSRLLSDRFSAERPKGSFSTLEIQRTEQGDSAMYLCASSLRLAGEAEQYFGPGTRLTVT.

The CDR3 protein is CASSSRSGETYGYTF. Here the CDR3 DNA reads TGCGCCAGCAGTTCCCGGTCAGGAGAAACTTATGGCTACACCTTC. The chain recombines TRBV5-1 with TRBJ1-2; D remains unclear. CDR1 SGHRS and CDR2 YFSETQ come from the germline V gene. This CDR3 is 15 amino acids long. The germline V and J ends were trimmed by 5 bases and 5 bases, with 19 bases remaining between them.

This clonotype was picked up one time. The chain employs TRBV7-9 and TRBJ1-2; 7 nucleotides line up with TRBD1. The trim removed 5 bases at V and 7 bases at J, leaving 7 bases unmatched. Per germline, CDR1 SEHNR and CDR2 FQNEAQ (reference sequence). The CDR3 consists of 13 residues. The CDR3 region has the DNA TGTGCCAGCAGCCTCGACAGGGTATCTGGCTACACCTTC. Translation: CASSLDRVSGYTF.